This T cell receptor (beta chain) was retrieved from a study of a mutant IDH1 vaccine in newly diagnosed glioma. As for the study in general: First vaccine doses came 4-6 weeks after radiotherapy alone, or with temozolomide cycles.

Trimming cost V 1 base and J 5 bases; bases outside gene matches: 3. The CDR3 sequence is 15 residues long. Germline V gene sequence: CDR1 MNHNS, CDR2 SASEGT. The time point here: week 5, during vaccination. In every dose of vaccine, 300 ug of mutant IDH1 20-mer peptide was given alongside topical imiquimod. Concerning this clone itself: The antigen is unknown.

Repertoires were generated with immunoSEQ multiplex PCR, while TCRdb's copy carries only in-frame clones and drops some. The sample has about 53,000 clones, 70% to 85% seen once; the top ten hold 3% to 3.5%. Study results and limitations: Variations in leading peripheral T cell clonotypes appeared to have no connection with pseudoprogression.

The sequence came from a woman aged 18-29 years with glioma. Some clones in this sample may be carry-over from other donors' samples. This chain links TRBV6-1 with TRBJ2-5; 11 positions agree with TRBD2. Sequenced material: PBMCs, taken from a glioma patient whose treatment included an IDH1 peptide vaccine. CDR3 DNA: TGTGCCAGCAGTGAAGTAGCGGGGGGGGTGGAGACCCAGTACTTC. Translating gives CASSEVAGGVETQYF.